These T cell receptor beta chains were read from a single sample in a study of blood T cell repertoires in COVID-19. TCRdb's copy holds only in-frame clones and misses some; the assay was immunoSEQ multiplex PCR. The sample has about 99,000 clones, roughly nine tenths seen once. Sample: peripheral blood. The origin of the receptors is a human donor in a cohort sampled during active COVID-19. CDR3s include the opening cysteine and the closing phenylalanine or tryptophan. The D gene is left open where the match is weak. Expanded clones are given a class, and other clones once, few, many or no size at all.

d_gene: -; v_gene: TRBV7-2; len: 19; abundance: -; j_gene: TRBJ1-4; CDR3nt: TGTGCCAGCAGCCGTCAATTTACAGTGGGCCTATCACAAGAGGAAAAACTGTTTTTT; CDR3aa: CASSRQFTVGLSQEEKLFF
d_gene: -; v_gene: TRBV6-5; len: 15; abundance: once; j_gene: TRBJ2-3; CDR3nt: TGTGCCAGCAGTCTAGGAGGGACTAGCACAGATACGCAGTATTTT; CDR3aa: CASSLGGTSTDTQYF
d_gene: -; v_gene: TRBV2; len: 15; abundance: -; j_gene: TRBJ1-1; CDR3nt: TGTGCCAGCAGTGAACCACAGATTCTGGGCACTGAAGCTTTCTTT; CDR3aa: CASSEPQILGTEAFF
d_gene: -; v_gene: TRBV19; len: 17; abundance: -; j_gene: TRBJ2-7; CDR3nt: TGTGCCAGTAGTATAGAGCCCCTAAACAGCCTCTCCTACGAGCAGTACTTC; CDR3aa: CASSIEPLNSLSYEQYF
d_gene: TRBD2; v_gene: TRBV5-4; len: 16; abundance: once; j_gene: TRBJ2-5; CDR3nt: TGTGCCAGCATCGATAGAAACGGACTAGCGTTTGAGACCCAGTACTTC; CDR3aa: CASIDRNGLAFETQYF
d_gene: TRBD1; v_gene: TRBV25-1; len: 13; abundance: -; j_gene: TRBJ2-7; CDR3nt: TGTGCCAGCAGGGGACAGGGGGCCGACGAGCAGTACTTC; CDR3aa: CASRGQGADEQYF
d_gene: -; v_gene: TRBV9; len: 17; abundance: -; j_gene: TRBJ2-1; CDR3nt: TGTGCCAGCAGCGCGCCGGCCGCTAGCGCTTCCTACAATGAGCAGTTCTTC; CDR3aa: CASSAPAASASYNEQFF
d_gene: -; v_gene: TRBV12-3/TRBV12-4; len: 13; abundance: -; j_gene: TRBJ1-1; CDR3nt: TGTGCCAGCAGTTTACGGGTGAACACTGAAGCTTTCTTT; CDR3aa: CASSLRVNTEAFF
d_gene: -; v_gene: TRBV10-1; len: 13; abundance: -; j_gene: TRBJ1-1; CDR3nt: TGCGCCAGCGGAGGGACGGTGGGCACTGAAGCTTTCTTT; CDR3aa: CASGGTVGTEAFF
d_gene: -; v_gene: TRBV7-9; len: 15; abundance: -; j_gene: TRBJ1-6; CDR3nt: TGTGCCAGCAGCTCCGATTGGGGGCTTGGGTCACCCCTCCACTTT; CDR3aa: CASSSDWGLGSPLHF
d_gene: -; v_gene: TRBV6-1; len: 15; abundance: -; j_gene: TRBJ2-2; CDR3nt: TGTGCCAGCAGTGAAGAGCCAGGGTTCCCCGGGGAGCTGTTTTTT; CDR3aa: CASSEEPGFPGELFF
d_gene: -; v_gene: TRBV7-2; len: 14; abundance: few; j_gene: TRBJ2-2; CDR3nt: TGTGCCAGCAGCCTCTCTTTCGTCTCCGGGGAGCTGTTTTTT; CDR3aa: CASSLSFVSGELFF
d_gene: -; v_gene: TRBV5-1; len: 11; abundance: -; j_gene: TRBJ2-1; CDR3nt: TGCGCCAGCAGCCTAGTGGGTGAGCAGTTCTTC; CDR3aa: CASSLVGEQFF
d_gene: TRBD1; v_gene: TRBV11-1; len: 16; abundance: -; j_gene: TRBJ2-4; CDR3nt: TGTGCCAGCAGCCCTCAACCGGGACAGGGGTGGAACATTCAGTACTTC; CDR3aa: CASSPQPGQGWNIQYF
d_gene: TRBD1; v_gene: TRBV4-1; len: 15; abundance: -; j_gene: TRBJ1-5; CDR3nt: TGCGCCAGCAGCCAAGGTCCGGGACAGGGACAGCCCCAGCATTTT; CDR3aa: CASSQGPGQGQPQHF
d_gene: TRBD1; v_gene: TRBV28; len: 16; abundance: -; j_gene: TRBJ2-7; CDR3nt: TGTGCCAGCAGTCCCCTCGCCGGGACAGAAGCCTACGAGCAGTACTTC; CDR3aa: CASSPLAGTEAYEQYF
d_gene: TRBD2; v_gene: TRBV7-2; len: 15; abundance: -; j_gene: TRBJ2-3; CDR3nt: TGTGCCAGCAGCTCAAAGACGCTAGCGGGGGAGGGGGCGTATTTT; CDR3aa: CASSSKTLAGEGAYF
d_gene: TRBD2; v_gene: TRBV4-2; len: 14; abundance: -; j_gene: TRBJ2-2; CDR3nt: TGTGCCAGCAGCCAGGCGGGGGTGGCCGGGGAGCTGTTTTTT; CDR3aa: CASSQAGVAGELFF
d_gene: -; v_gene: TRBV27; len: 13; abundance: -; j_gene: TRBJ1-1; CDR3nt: TGTGCCAGCAGTCCCACCAGGAACACTGAAGCTTTCTTT; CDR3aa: CASSPTRNTEAFF
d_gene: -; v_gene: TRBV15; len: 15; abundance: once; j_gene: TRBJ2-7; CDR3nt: TGTGCCACCAGCAGAGGGAGCGGTTCTACATACGAGCAGTACTTC; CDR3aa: CATSRGSGSTYEQYF
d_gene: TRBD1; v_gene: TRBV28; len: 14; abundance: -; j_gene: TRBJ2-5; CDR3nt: TGTGCCAGCAGTTTCAGGACAGGACAAGAGACCCAGTACTTC; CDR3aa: CASSFRTGQETQYF
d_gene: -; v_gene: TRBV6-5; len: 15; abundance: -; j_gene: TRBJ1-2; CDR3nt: TGTGCCAGCAGTTACTCGGTAGGGGGAGTCTATGGCTACACCTTC; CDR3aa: CASSYSVGGVYGYTF
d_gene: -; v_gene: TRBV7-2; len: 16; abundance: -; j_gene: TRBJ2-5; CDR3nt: TGTGCCAGCAGCTTAGCTGGTGGTGGGGAGTGGGAGACCCAGTACTTC; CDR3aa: CASSLAGGGEWETQYF
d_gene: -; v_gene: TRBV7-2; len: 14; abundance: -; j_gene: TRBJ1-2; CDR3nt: TGTGCCAGCAGCTTAGATCCCCACTTCTCCGGCTACACCTTC; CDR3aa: CASSLDPHFSGYTF
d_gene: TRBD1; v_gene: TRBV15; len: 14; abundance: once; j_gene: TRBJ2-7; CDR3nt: TGTGCCACCAGGGGCCGGGACAGGGGTTACGAGCAGTACTTC; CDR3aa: CATRGRDRGYEQYF
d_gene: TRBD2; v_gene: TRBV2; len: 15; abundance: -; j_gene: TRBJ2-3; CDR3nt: TGTGCCAGCAGGAGACTAGCGGGTGACACAGATACGCAGTATTTT; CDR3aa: CASRRLAGDTDTQYF
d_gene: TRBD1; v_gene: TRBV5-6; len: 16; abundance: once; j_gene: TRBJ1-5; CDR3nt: TGTGCCAGCAGCTTGGCACAGGGGGCGAGCAATCAGCCCCAGCATTTT; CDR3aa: CASSLAQGASNQPQHF
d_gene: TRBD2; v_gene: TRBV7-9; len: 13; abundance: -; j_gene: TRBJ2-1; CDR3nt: TGTGCCAGCAGCTTAGACGGCGGGAGGGCCGTGTTCTTC; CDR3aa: CASSLDGGRAVFF
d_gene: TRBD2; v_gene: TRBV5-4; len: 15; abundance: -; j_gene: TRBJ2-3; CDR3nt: TGTGCCAGCTCAGAACTAGCGGGGGCCACAGATACGCAGTATTTT; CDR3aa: CASSELAGATDTQYF
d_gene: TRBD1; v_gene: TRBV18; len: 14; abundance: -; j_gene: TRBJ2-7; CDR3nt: TGTGCCAGCTCACCGGAGACAGGGGGTGGGGAGCAGTACTTC; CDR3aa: CASSPETGGGEQYF
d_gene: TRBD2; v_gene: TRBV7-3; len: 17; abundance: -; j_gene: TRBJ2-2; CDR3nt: TGTGCCAGCAGCTTAATGATTAGCGGGGGTACTCACGGGGAGCTGTTTTTT; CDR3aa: CASSLMISGGTHGELFF
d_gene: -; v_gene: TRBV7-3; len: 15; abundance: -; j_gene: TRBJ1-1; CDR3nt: TGTGCCAGCAGCTTAACTACAGGGCGTATCGCTGAAGCTTTCTTT; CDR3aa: CASSLTTGRIAEAFF
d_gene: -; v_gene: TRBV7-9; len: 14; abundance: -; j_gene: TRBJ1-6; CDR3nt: TGTGCCAGCAGTCAAGGGGCGGTCAATTCACCCCTCCACTTT; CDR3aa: CASSQGAVNSPLHF
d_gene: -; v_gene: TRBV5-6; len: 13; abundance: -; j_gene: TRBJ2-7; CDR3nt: TGTGCCAGCAGCTTACGGGATAGCTACGAGCAGTACTTC; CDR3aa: CASSLRDSYEQYF
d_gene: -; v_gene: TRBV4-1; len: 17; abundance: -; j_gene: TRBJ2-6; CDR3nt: TGCGCCAGCAGCCAAGACTCAGGGCCCTCCGGGGCCAACGTCCTGACTTTC; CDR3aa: CASSQDSGPSGANVLTF
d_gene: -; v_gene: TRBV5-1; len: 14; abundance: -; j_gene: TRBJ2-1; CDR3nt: TGCGCCAGCAGCTTGGCATCTAGAAACAATGAGCAGTTCTTC; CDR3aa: CASSLASRNNEQFF
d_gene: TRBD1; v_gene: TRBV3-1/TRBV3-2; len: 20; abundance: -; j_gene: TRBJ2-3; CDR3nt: TGTGCCAGCAGCCACGGACAGGGGGCGGTTACTTCGGGGAGCACAGATACGCAGTATTTT; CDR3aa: CASSHGQGAVTSGSTDTQYF
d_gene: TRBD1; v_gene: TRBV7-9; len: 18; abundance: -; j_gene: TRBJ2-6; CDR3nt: TGTGCCAGCAGCTTTGGGGACAGGGGGCGCTCTGGGGCCAACGTCCTGACTTTC; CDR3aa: CASSFGDRGRSGANVLTF
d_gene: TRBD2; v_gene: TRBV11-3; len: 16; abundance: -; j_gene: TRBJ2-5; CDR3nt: TGTGCCAGCAGCTTAGGGACTAGCGGGAGACAAGAGACCCAGTACTTC; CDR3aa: CASSLGTSGRQETQYF
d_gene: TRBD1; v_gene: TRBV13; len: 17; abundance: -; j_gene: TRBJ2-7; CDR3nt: TGTGCCAGCAGCTCTACCTGGACAGGGAAAGGGCCCTACGAGCAGTACTTC; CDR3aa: CASSSTWTGKGPYEQYF
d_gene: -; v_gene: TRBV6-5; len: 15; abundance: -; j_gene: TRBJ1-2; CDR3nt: TGTGCCAGCAGTTACAATAAGCTGGGCAGGGATGGCTACACCTTC; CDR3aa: CASSYNKLGRDGYTF
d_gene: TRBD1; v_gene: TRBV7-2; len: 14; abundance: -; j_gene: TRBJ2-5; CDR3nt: TGTGCCAGCAGCCCGACAGGGGATCAAGAGACCCAGTACTTC; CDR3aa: CASSPTGDQETQYF
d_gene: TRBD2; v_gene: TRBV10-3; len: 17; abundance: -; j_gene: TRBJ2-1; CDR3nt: TGTGCCATCAGGACATCACTAGCGGGAGTGGGCTTGGCTGAGCAGTTCTTC; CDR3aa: CAIRTSLAGVGLAEQFF
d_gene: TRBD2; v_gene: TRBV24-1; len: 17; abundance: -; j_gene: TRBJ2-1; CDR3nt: TGTGCCACCAGTGGTCCGTCTAGCGGGAGGATCTACAATGAGCAGTTCTTC; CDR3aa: CATSGPSSGRIYNEQFF
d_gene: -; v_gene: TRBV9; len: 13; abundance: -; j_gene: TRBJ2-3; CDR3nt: TGTGCCAGCAGCGTAGCTAACTCGGATACGCAGTATTTT; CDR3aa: CASSVANSDTQYF
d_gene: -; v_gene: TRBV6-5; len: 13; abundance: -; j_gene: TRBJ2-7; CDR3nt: TGTGCCAGCAGTTACGGGCAGACCTACGAGCAGTACTTC; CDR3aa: CASSYGQTYEQYF
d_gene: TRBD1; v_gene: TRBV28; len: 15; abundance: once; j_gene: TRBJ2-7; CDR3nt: TGTGCCAGCAGGCAGTACAGGGGTGGGGCATACGAGCAGTACTTC; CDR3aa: CASRQYRGGAYEQYF
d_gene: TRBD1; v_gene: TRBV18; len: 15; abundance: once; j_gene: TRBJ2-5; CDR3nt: TGTGCCAGCTCACCGGGGACAGGGGCAGAGGAGACCCAGTACTTC; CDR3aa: CASSPGTGAEETQYF
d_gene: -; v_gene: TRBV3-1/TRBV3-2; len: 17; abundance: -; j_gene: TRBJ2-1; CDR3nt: TGTGCCAGCAGCCATGTCCTGTGGACTATGCCCGGAAATGAGCAGTTCTTC; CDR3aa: CASSHVLWTMPGNEQFF
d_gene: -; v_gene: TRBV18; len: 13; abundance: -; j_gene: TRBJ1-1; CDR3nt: TGTGCCAGCTCACCTGCCCGAGACACTGAAGCTTTCTTT; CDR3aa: CASSPARDTEAFF
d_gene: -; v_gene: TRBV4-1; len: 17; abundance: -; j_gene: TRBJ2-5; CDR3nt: TGCGCCAGCAGCCAAGGCGACGAAGGGGCGTTGGGAGAGACCCAGTACTTC; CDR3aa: CASSQGDEGALGETQYF
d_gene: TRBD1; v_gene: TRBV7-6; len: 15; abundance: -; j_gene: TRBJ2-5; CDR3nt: TGTGCCAGCAGCCCAGGGACAGGGGGTCAAGAGACCCAGTACTTC; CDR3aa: CASSPGTGGQETQYF
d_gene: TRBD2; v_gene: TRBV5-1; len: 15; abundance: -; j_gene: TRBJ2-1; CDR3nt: TGCGCCAGCAGCTTGAGCGGGAGGGCCGGTAATGAGCAGTTCTTC; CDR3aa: CASSLSGRAGNEQFF
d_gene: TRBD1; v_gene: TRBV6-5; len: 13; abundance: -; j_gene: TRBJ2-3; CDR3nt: TGTGCCGCCTTGGACAGGGTGGGAGATACGCAGTATTTT; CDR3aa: CAALDRVGDTQYF
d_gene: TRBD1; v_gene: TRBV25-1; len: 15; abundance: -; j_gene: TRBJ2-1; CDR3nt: TGTGCCAGCAGTGGCCGGGACAGGTCCTACAATGAGCAGTTCTTC; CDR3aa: CASSGRDRSYNEQFF
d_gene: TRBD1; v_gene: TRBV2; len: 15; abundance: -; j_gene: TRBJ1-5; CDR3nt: TGTGCCAGCAGTGGGGACAGGGGAGGCAATCAGCCCCAGCATTTT; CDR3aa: CASSGDRGGNQPQHF
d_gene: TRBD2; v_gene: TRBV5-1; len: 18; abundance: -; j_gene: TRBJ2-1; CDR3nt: TGCGCCAGCAGCTTGACTAGCGGGAGGCCATCTCGCTACAATGAGCAGTTCTTC; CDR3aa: CASSLTSGRPSRYNEQFF
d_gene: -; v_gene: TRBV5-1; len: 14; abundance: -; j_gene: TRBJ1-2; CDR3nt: TGCGCCAGCACACCGGGTTCCGGGAGGTATGGCTACACCTTC; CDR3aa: CASTPGSGRYGYTF
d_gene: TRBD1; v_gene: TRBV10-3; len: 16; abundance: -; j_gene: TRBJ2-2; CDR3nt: TGTGCCATCAGTGAATTTTCGGGACAGGGGGACGGGGAGCTGTTTTTT; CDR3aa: CAISEFSGQGDGELFF